The 17 T cell receptor beta chains below were found in one sample sequenced in a study of T cell responses to AZD1222 COVID-19 vaccine. Libraries were prepared by immunoSEQ multiplex PCR; TCRdb keeps only in-frame clonotypes and omits some of them. The data hold about 94,000 clones, with 85% observed a single time. The material sequenced was peripheral blood, taken 28 days after the second AZD1222 dose. Receptors were obtained from an adult who received the AZD1222 COVID-19 vaccine.

The rearrangement links TRBV7-2 to TRBJ1-1, with D perhaps TRBD1 (6 bases). The CDR3 is 17 residues long. Trimming left V 2 bases short and J 2 bases short, with 18 bases between. CDR1 is SGHTA and CDR2 is FQGNSA in the germline V gene. The CDR3 DNA sequence: TGTGCCAGCAGCTTACGGGTTGTCAGGGGACCCAACACTGAAGCTTTCTTT. Translated: CASSLRVVRGPNTEAFF.

CDR3 DNA sequence: TGCGCCAGCAGCTTGGCCTCTAGTGGCTCGAACACTGAAGCTTTCTTT. Translation gives CASSLASSGSNTEAFF. V and J are TRBV5-1 and TRBJ1-1; D gene ambiguous. Per germline, CDR1 SGHRS and CDR2 YFSETQ. Trimming pared 0 bases from V and 1 base from J, leaving 13 bases between. This CDR3 is 16 amino acids long. Supplemented by reference TRBV5-1 and TRBJ1-1, the full variable domain reads KAGVTQTPRYLIKTRGQQVTLSCSPISGHRSVSWYQQTPGQGLQFLFEYFSETQRNKGNFPGRFSGRQFSNSRSEMNVSTLELGDSALYLCASSLASSGSNTEAFFGQGTRLTVV.

This clone appeared a few times. V is TRBV3-1 (or the pseudogene TRBV3-2) and J is TRBJ1-2; D is ambiguous. This CDR3 has 13 amino acids. CDR1 is LGHDT and CDR2 is YNNKEL in the germline V gene (reference sequence). The V end was cut by 1 base, the J end by 3 bases, with 6 bases between. In DNA, the CDR3 is TGTGCCAGCAGCCAAGCGGGGTACTATGGCTACACCTTC. Its translation is CASSQAGYYGYTF.

In its sample, this clone ranks as medium-sized. The chain joins TRBV7-3 to TRBJ2-2; D perhaps matches TRBD1 (7 bases). V was clipped by 5 bases and J by 7 bases, with 20 bases between them. From germline, CDR1 is SGHTA and CDR2 FQGTGA. The CDR3 runs to 16 residues. CDR3 nucleotides: TGTGCCAGCAGCCGCATGGCGCAGGGGGGAAACGGGGAGCTGTTTTTT. Translation gives CASSRMAQGGNGELFF.

The genes are TRBV5-1 and TRBJ2-4, with a weak D call TRBD1 (5 bases). Trimming left V 1 base short and J 6 bases short, with 8 bases between. This CDR3 comprises 13 residues. Germline V lookup: CDR1 SGHRS, CDR2 YFSETQ. CDR3 bases: TGCGCCAGCAGCTTGAGGACAAGAAACATTCAGTACTTC. As protein: CASSLRTRNIQYF. Supplemented by reference TRBV5-1 and TRBJ2-4, the full variable domain reads KAGVTQTPRYLIKTRGQQVTLSCSPISGHRSVSWYQQTPGQGLQFLFEYFSETQRNKGNFPGRFSGRQFSNSRSEMNVSTLELGDSALYLCASSLRTRNIQYFGAGTRLSVL.

This chain links TRBV9 with TRBJ1-3; a weak D match, TRBD1 (5 bases). Germline V lookup: CDR1 SGDLS, CDR2 YYNGEE. Between the trimmed V and J ends, which lost 4 bases and 4 bases, there was a span of 12 bases. The CDR3 contains 14 residues. The CDR3 region has the DNA TGTGCCAGCAGCAATCCAGGGACCGGAAACACCATATATTTT. Protein sequence: CASSNPGTGNTIYF.

This clone was observed once. The chain combines TRBV5-6 with TRBJ2-7; 7 nucleotides align to TRBD1. CDR3 length equals 15 residues. J was trimmed by 1 base and V by 3 bases; bases with no gene match: 7. CDR1 SGHDT and CDR2 YYEEEE come from the germline V gene. Here the CDR3 DNA reads TGTGCCAGCAGCTCGCTGGGGGACAGATCCTACGAGCAGTACTTC. It specifies CASSSLGDRSYEQYF.

The V gene is TRBV5-1, the J gene TRBJ1-2; 8 positions match TRBD1. Germline CDR1 reads SGHRS; CDR2 reads YFSETQ. V shed 4 bases and J 7 bases; nucleotides not matched to a gene: 6. This CDR3 region has 13 residues. The CDR3, as DNA: TGCGCCAGCAGCGCGCCTGGACAGGGTGGCTACACCTTC. It encodes CASSAPGQGGYTF. The full variable domain, in which reference TRBV5-1 and TRBJ1-2 provide the parts outside the CDR3, is KAGVTQTPRYLIKTRGQQVTLSCSPISGHRSVSWYQQTPGQGLQFLFEYFSETQRNKGNFPGRFSGRQFSNSRSEMNVSTLELGDSALYLCASSAPGQGGYTFGSGTRLTVV.

This rearrangement joins TRBV10-3 to TRBJ2-7; D uncertain. V was pared by 0 bases and J by 7 bases, with 7 bases between. Germline V CDR1 and CDR2: ENHRY, SYGVKD. This CDR3 comprises 12 residues. The CDR3 spells CAISESTPEQYF. The CDR3 coding sequence is TGTGCCATCAGTGAGTCGACCCCAGAGCAGTACTTC.

The chain's CDR3 is CASSQLTGSGYTF. The CDR3 DNA reads TGCGCCAGCAGCCAACTAACAGGCTCCGGCTACACCTTC. The V gene is TRBV4-3, the J gene TRBJ1-2, with D maybe TRBD1 (5 bases). This CDR3 has 13 residues. In germline, CDR1 is LGHNA, CDR2 YSLEER. Trimming shortened V by 2 bases and J by 8 bases, and 12 bases separated the two germline ends.

This chain uses TRBV5-1 with TRBJ2-3; D might be TRBD1 or TRBD2, each matching 6 bases. Trimming removed 1 base at V and 2 bases at J, with 14 bases between. This CDR3 contains 16 residues. The germline V gene encodes CDR1 SGHRS and CDR2 YFSETQ. The DNA for the CDR3 is TGCGCCAGCAGCTTGCCTAAGGGGGGAAACACAGATACGCAGTATTTT. It specifies CASSLPKGGNTDTQYF.

The chain has TRBV4-3 and TRBJ2-1; D gene unclear. The CDR3 is 14 residues long. The V end lost 4 bases, the J end lost 7 bases, and 14 bases lay between the germline ends. Per germline, CDR1 LGHNA and CDR2 YSLEER. In DNA, the CDR3 is TGCGCCAGCAGCCCTGAAATTAGCATGAATGAGCAGTTCTTC. Encoded protein: CASSPEISMNEQFF.

This chain uses TRBV24-1 with TRBJ1-1; D not certain. From germline, CDR1 is KGHDR and CDR2 SFDVKD. The CDR3 has 11 residues. The V end was cut by 8 bases, the J end by 7 bases, with 10 bases between. CDR3: CATKDKGEAFF. The CDR3 bases are TGTGCCACCAAAGACAAGGGTGAAGCTTTCTTT.

The J gene is TRBJ2-5, the V gene TRBV6-5; either TRBD1 or TRBD2 may fit D (5 bases each). The CDR3 contains 15 residues. Between the trimmed V and J ends, which lost 7 bases and 5 bases, there was a span of 20 bases. The germline CDR1 and CDR2 sequences are MNHEY and SVGAGI. The CDR3 sequence: CASNGPGPGVETQYF. The CDR3 nucleotides are TGTGCCAGCAACGGGCCGGGACCCGGAGTGGAGACCCAGTACTTC.

The rearrangement uses TRBV9 and TRBJ2-1; the match to TRBD2 covers 10 bases. Per germline, CDR1 SGDLS and CDR2 YYNGEE. Unmatched junction bases numbered 3, after V lost 3 bases and J lost 6 bases. The CDR3 contains 14 residues. CDR3 protein: CASSDSGGANEQFF. The CDR3, as DNA: TGTGCCAGCAGCGACAGCGGGGGGGCCAATGAGCAGTTCTTC.

This chain links TRBV5-1 with TRBJ2-5; D ambiguous. Germline loops: CDR1 SGHRS, CDR2 YFSETQ. The CDR3 totals 13 residues. The V end lost 6 bases, the J end lost 2 bases, and 11 bases lay between the germline ends. The CDR3 coding sequence is TGCGCCAGCATAAGTCTGCGGCAAGAGACCCAGTACTTC. It specifies CASISLRQETQYF.

This chain joins TRBV18 and TRBJ1-1; TRBD1 is a possible D gene (5 bases). Germline CDR1 is KGHSH and CDR2 is LQKENI. The V gene lost 4 bases and the J gene lost 8 bases, with 17 bases spanning the gap. This CDR3 has 14 residues. In DNA, the CDR3 is TGTGCCAGCTCACTAACAACGGATGGGGGGGAAGCTTTCTTT. Protein: CASSLTTDGGEAFF.